Listed below are T cell receptor beta chains from one sample, sequenced in a study of shared clonotypes between healthy human individuals. Using immunoSEQ multiplex PCR, the repertoire was profiled, and TCRdb retains in-frame clones only, with some absent. The sample has around 1.5 million clones; 98% are singletons. The sequencing input was naive CD4+ T cells sorted from blood. The receptors here all came from a man under 40 in good health. CDR3s include the opening cysteine and the closing phenylalanine or tryptophan. Each record gives: V gene, J gene, D gene, clone size, CDR3 DNA, CDR3 protein. The D gene is left open where the match is weak. The size field is filled for only some rows; it gives once, few, many or a size class.

TRBV7-9	TRBJ1-5	-	-	TGTGCCAGCAGCTTCTCTGGACTCCAAGAGCCCCAGCATTTT	CASSFSGLQEPQHF
TRBV5-3	TRBJ2-1	TRBD2	-	TGTGCCAGAAGCCTAGAAGGACTAGCGGTCCCCTCCTACAATGAGCAGTTCTTC	CARSLEGLAVPSYNEQFF
TRBV28	TRBJ2-1	-	-	TGTGCCAGCAGTCTCCTCTCCGTTATTAGCAAGGTCGGCGTTGAGCAGTTCTTC	CASSLLSVISKVGVEQFF
TRBV13	TRBJ2-1	-	-	TGTGCCAGCAGCTGGCCTCCAGGGACTGCCTACAATGAGCAGTTCTTC	CASSWPPGTAYNEQFF
TRBV11-2	TRBJ2-7	-	-	TGTGCCAGCAGCAGAACAGGGCCTACCTACGAGCAGTACTTC	CASSRTGPTYEQYF
TRBV25-1	TRBJ2-1	-	-	TGTGCCAGCAGTGATTCACCGGGACGAAGCGATTCTGACGAGCAGTTCTTC	CASSDSPGRSDSDEQFF
TRBV5-1	TRBJ2-2	TRBD1	-	TGCGCCAGCAGCTCCCAGGGGGCGCGTCACACCGGGGAGCTGTTTTTT	CASSSQGARHTGELFF
TRBV29-1	TRBJ2-7	TRBD1	-	TGCAGCCTCAAAGGGGGCGGAGGATCCTACGAGCAGTACTTC	CSLKGGGGSYEQYF
TRBV18	TRBJ2-7	TRBD2	-	TGTGCCAGCTCCCTCGGACTAGAATACGTCGTCGAGCAGTACTTC	CASSLGLEYVVEQYF
TRBV28	TRBJ2-7	TRBD2	-	TGTGCCAGCAGTTTTCGTTTGGGTAGGAGACTAGCGGGAGGATACGAGCAGTACTTC	CASSFRLGRRLAGGYEQYF
TRBV5-1	TRBJ2-7	-	-	TGCGCCAGCAGCTGGGCACAGTCCTACGAGCAGTACTTC	CASSWAQSYEQYF
TRBV5-1	TRBJ2-1	-	-	TGCGCCAGCAGCCGGGGACTCGGTCGCTCCCGTTTAAGTAATGAGCAGTTCTTC	CASSRGLGRSRLSNEQFF
TRBV2	TRBJ2-1	-	-	TGTGCCAGCACTCCTCGGTTAGTACAAACCTACAATGAGCAGTTCTTC	CASTPRLVQTYNEQFF
TRBV19	TRBJ2-3	TRBD2	-	TGTGCCAGTAGTCTATTAGCGGGAGGGAGCACAGATACGCAGTATTTT	CASSLLAGGSTDTQYF
TRBV6-1	TRBJ2-7	-	-	TGTGCCAGCAGTCAGTCTAGTTACGAGCAGTACTTC	CASSQSSYEQYF
TRBV5-8	TRBJ2-3	TRBD2	-	TGTGCCAGCAAGATGGGGGGGACAGATACGCAGTATTTT	CASKMGGTDTQYF
TRBV5-4	TRBJ2-5	-	-	TGTGCCAGCAGCTTGGCGGGCAGGGAAGAGACCCAGTACTTC	CASSLAGREETQYF
TRBV7-9	TRBJ1-1	-	-	TGTGCCAGCAGCTTAGCCAGGGCGGCCACTGAAGCTTTCTTT	CASSLARAATEAFF
TRBV30	TRBJ2-4	TRBD1	once	TGTGCCTGGGGGACAGGAGGCAAAAACATTCAGTACTTC	CAWGTGGKNIQYF
TRBV27	TRBJ2-1	TRBD2	-	TGTGCCAGCAGTCGGAGGGCTAGCGGGAGTATTGAGCAGTTCTTC	CASSRRASGSIEQFF
TRBV5-1	TRBJ2-3	TRBD2	-	TGCGCCAGCAGCTTAACTAGCGGGAACCCTTTCACAGATACGCAGTATTTT	CASSLTSGNPFTDTQYF
TRBV10-1	TRBJ2-7	TRBD2	once	TGCGCCAGCAGCCGACTAGCGGAGAAGGGCGAGCAGTACTTC	CASSRLAEKGEQYF
TRBV28	TRBJ2-3	-	once	TGTGCCAGCAGTTTTCTGGGCGGGCGAGATACGCAGTATTTT	CASSFLGGRDTQYF
TRBV27	TRBJ2-3	-	-	TGTGCCAGCAGTCCTCCGGGCCTACCTATGGATACGCAGTATTTT	CASSPPGLPMDTQYF
TRBV18	TRBJ1-4	-	-	TGTGCCAGCTCACCTCTCCCTAGGACGACTAATGAAAAACTGTTTTTT	CASSPLPRTTNEKLFF
TRBV27	TRBJ1-1	-	-	TGTGCCAGCAGTTCGCCGGGCCGGGGAGGGACTGAAGCTTTCTTT	CASSSPGRGGTEAFF
TRBV7-9	TRBJ2-3	-	-	TGTGCCAGCATCTCGACAGTCGCGGATAGGGATACGCAGTATTTT	CASISTVADRDTQYF
TRBV7-9	TRBJ1-1	TRBD1	-	TGTGCCAGCAGCCCTTGGGGACAGGGTTTGGACACTGAAGCTTTCTTT	CASSPWGQGLDTEAFF
TRBV19	TRBJ2-5	TRBD2	-	TGTGCCAGTAGTATAGAAGGGAACCGTGGACTAGCGGAATTCAGAGAGACCCAGTACTTC	CASSIEGNRGLAEFRETQYF
TRBV23-1	TRBJ2-7	-	-	TGCGCCAGAAGGGACTACGAGCAGTACTTC	CARRDYEQYF
TRBV6-5	TRBJ2-1	-	-	TGTGCCAGCAGTTACCCCAATCAGGGACAGTTCTTC	CASSYPNQGQFF
TRBV11-3	TRBJ2-6	-	-	TGTGCCAGCAGCCCCGGGTTTCGTGGGGCCAACGTCCTGACTTTC	CASSPGFRGANVLTF